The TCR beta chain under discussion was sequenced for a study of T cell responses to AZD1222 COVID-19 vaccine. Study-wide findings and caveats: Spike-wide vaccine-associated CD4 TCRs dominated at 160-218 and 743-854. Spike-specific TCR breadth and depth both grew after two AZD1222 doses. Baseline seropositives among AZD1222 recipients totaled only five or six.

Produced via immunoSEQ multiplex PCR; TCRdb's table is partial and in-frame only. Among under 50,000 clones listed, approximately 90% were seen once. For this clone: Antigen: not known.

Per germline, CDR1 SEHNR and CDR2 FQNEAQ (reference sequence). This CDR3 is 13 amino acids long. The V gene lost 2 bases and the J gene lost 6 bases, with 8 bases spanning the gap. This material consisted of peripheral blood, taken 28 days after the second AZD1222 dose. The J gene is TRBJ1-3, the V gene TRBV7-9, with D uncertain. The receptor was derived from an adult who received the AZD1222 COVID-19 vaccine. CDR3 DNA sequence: TGTGCCAGCAGCTTACAGGAGTCAAACACCATATATTTT. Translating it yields CASSLQESNTIYF.